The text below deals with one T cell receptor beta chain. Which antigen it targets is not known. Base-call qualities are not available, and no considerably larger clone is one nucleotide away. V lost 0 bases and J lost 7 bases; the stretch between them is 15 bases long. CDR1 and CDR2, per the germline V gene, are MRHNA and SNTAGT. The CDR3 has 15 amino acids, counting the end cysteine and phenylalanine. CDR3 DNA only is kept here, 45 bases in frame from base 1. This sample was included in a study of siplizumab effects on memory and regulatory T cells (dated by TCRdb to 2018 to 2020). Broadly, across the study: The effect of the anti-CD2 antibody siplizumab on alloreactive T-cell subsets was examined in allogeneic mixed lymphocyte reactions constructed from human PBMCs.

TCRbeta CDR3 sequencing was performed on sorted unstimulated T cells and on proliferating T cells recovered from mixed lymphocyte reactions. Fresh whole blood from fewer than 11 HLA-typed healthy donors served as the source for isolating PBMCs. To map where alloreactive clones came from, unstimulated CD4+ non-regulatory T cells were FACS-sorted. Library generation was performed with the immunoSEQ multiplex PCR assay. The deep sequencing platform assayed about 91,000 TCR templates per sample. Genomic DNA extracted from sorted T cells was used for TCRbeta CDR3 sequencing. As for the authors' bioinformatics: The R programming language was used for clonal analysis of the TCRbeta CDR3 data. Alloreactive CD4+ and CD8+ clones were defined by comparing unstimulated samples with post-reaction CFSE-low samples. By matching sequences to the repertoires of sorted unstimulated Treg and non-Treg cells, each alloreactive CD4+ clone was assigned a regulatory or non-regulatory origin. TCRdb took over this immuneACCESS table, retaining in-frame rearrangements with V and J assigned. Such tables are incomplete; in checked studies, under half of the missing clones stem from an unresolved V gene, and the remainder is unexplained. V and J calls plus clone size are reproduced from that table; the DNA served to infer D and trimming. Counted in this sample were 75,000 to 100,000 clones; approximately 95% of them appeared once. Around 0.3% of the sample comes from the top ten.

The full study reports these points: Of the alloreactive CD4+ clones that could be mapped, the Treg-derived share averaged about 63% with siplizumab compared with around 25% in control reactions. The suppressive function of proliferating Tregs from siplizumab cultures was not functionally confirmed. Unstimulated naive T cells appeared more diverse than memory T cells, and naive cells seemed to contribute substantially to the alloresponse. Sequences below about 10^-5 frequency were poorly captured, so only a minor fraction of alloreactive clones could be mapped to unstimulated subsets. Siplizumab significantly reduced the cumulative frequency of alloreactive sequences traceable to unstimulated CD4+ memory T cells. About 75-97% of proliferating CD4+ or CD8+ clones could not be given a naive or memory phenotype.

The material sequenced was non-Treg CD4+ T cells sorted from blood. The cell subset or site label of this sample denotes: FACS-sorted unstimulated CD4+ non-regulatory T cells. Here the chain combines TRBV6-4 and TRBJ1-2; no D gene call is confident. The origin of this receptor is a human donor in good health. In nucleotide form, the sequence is TGTGCCAGCAGTGACTCCGGCCGAGCGAGGTCTGGCTACACCTTC. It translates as CASSDSGRARSGYTF.